Presented here are 5 T cell receptor beta chains from one specimen sequenced in a study of cytomegalovirus exposure and HLA in healthy donors. This table comes from immunoSEQ multiplex PCR, and its TCRdb copy is limited to in-frame clones, with some not included. The sample records around 50,000 clones, approximately 95% being singletons. Source material: PBMCs. The source of these receptors is a woman between 18 and 30 years old in good health and CMV-seronegative.

The V and J genes are TRBV2 and TRBJ1-4, with D perhaps TRBD1 (6 bases). Germline CDR1 and CDR2: SNHLY and FYNNEI. Trimming removed 6 bases from V and 8 bases from J, with 10 bases in between. The CDR3 sequence is 12 residues long. The CDR3 nucleotides read TGTGCCAGCAGGGACAGTCCCGAAAAACTGTTTTTT. Translation gives CASRDSPEKLFF. Full variable domain (remainder filled in from reference TRBV2 and TRBJ1-4): EPEVTQTPSHQVTQMGQEVILRCVPISNHLYFYWYRQILGQKVEFLVSFYNNEISEKSEIFDDQFSVERPDGSNFTLKIRSTKLEDSAMYFCASRDSPEKLFFGSGTQLSVL.

This chain connects TRBV6-6 to TRBJ1-1; TRBD1 might be the D (6 bases). The CDR3 extends over 12 amino acids. The germline V and J ends were trimmed by 2 bases and 11 bases, with 12 bases remaining between them. Germline CDR1 reads MNHNY; CDR2 reads SVGAGI (reference sequence). The CDR3 loop is CASSYAGDWAFF. CDR3 DNA: TGTGCCAGCAGTTACGCAGGGGATTGGGCTTTCTTT.

This rearrangement joins TRBV11-2 to TRBJ2-1; D might be TRBD1 (5 bases). The V gene's germline CDR1 is SGHAT and CDR2 FQNNGV. V was clipped by 1 base and J by 1 base, with 8 bases between them. The CDR3 consists of 15 residues. The CDR3 protein is CASSLGGASYNEQFF. CDR3 nucleotides: TGTGCCAGCAGCTTAGGTGGGGCTTCCTACAATGAGCAGTTCTTC.

The V gene is TRBV6-6, the J gene TRBJ1-1, with D uncertain. Germline lookup yields CDR1 MNHNY and CDR2 SVGAGI (reference sequence). Trimming pared 2 bases from V and 3 bases from J, leaving 10 bases between. CDR3 length equals 14 residues. The DNA for the CDR3 is TGTGCCAGCAGTTACGTAAGTCCGGACACTGAAGCTTTCTTT. Encoded protein: CASSYVSPDTEAFF.

The genes are TRBV5-6 and TRBJ2-2; the D is unclear. V was trimmed by 5 bases and J by 5 bases, leaving 13 bases between them. CDR3 length equals 14 residues. Germline lookup yields CDR1 SGHDT and CDR2 YYEEEE. The CDR3 DNA reads as TGTGCCAGCAGATTTGTCGGTACGACCGGGGAGCTGTTTTTT. Its protein is CASRFVGTTGELFF.